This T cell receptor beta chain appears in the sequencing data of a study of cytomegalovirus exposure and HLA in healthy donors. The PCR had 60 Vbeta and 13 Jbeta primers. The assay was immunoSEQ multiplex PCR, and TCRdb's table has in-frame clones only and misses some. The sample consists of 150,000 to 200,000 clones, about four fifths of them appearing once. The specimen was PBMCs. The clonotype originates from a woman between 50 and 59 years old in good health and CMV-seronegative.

The CDR3 is CSVDQGTIGELFF. The CDR3 DNA reads as TGCAGCGTTGATCAGGGGACGATCGGGGAGCTGTTTTTT. The chain carries TRBV29-1 and TRBJ2-2, with TRBD1 as a possible D gene (6 bases). Deletions cut 3 bases from V and 7 bases from J, with 12 bases between. Germline V CDR1 and CDR2: SQVTM, ANQGSEA. The CDR3 spans 13 residues.